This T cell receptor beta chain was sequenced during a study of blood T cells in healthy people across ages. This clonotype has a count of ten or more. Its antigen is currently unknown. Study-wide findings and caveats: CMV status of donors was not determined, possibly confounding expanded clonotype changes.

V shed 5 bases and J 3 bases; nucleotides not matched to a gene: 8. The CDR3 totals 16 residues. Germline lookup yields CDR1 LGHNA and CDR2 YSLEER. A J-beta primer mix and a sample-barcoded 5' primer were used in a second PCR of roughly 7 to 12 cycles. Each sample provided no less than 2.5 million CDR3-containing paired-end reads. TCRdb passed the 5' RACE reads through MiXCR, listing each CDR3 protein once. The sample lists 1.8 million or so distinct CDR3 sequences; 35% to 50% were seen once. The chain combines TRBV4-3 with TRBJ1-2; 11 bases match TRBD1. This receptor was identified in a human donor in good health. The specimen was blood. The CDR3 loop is CASSADRGRIHYGYTF. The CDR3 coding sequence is TGCGCCAGCAGCGCGGACAGGGGGCGAATCCACTATGGCTACACCTTC.